Given below is one T cell receptor (beta chain) in context. It lacks a known antigen. The record has no base qualities; no much larger clone is one base away. The data stem from a study of cytomegalovirus exposure and HLA in healthy donors (dated by TCRdb to 2016 to 2017). Background on the whole study: According to an earlier analysis of 550 to 700 of the donors, roughly 180 million T cells yielded 117 million unique TCR beta sequences and about 300 Gb of sequence data. Typing coverage varied by locus: about 620-640 donors for A, B, C, DRB1 and DQB1; some 520 for DQA1; about 600 for DPA1; 450 to 480 for DPB1. The study combined high-throughput TCR immunosequencing, statistical association of individual TCRs with disease status, and machine learning to predict cytomegalovirus infection status. Roughly five DR-DQ haplotypes were handled as single units for association and clustering, since linkage in the cohort was strong. An earlier analysis of 500 to 650 of the donors applied high-throughput TCR beta sequencing to assess whether each TCR beta V gene segment acted as functional or pseudogenic. Every discovery cohort repertoire had been produced on one sequencing platform. Besides the first cohort of roughly 660 subjects, a separate validation cohort made up of roughly 120 different subjects was used. The T cell repertoires of some 670 subjects were profiled by immunosequencing and related to cytomegalovirus serostatus. Roughly 310 gigabases of sequencing data and 80 million or so unique TCR sequences were included in an early release covering several hundred HLA-typed donors. Among the roughly 400 genotyped donors, roughly 80% belonged to the genetic ancestry cluster associated with self-reported Caucasian donors. Donor age, sex, ethnicity and CMV serostatus were collected together with the repertoire data. A later analysis re-analyzed previously published TCR beta repertoires from hundreds of donors and added high-resolution HLA genotyping to study TCR occurrence patterns. Rather than using new phenotypic data, the later analysis identified candidate immune exposures from TCR beta sequences and from how often those sequences occurred across donors. On average, roughly 240,000 unique TCR beta nucleotide sequences were sequenced per donor among 300 to 500 genotyped donors of the cohort, with around 19% of those sequences being non-productive. A later genetic analysis took genome-wide SNP genotypes for about three fifths of the roughly 670 donors and used that subset as a discovery cohort. The study aimed to test whether signatures of past pathogen exposure could be identified by cataloging public T cell receptors. Both class I and class II loci were covered by HLA typing, at four-digit resolution. Findings and caveats that apply to the study as a whole: A later analysis found that most CMV-associated TCR beta chains appeared HLA-restricted, with HLA associations seemingly driven largely by CMV exposure. The study listed 164 TCR beta chains as associated with cytomegalovirus. According to a later genetic analysis, donors in an Asian-associated ancestry cluster had fewer N-insertions in productive TCRs than the roughly 700-donor mean. Correlated functional status among segregating V segments might reflect linkage disequilibrium, but an unknown experimental factor could not be ruled out. Only TCR beta chains were sequenced in this cohort, and the absence of alpha or paired-chain data limited detectable features. Presence/absence analyses assumed roughly uniform sequencing depth across donors, an assumption that may not hold. An association between a missense DCLRE1C variant and V-gene and J-gene trimming of TCR beta chains was found in a later genetic analysis and replicated in an independent cohort. A cluster of highly shared sequence variants was judged likely to represent a technical artifact of the sequencing pipeline. In vitro tests confirmed that a few of the cytomegalovirus-associated TCR beta chains recognize cytomegalovirus antigens. Cytomegalovirus status was reported to be diagnosed by the classifier with high specificity and sensitivity in both the original and validation cohorts. Because counts were too low, under 20 rarely observed V segments, including chromosome 9 orphons, were left out of the earlier analysis of 587 of the donors. When HLA alleles, especially DR and DQ, strongly co-occurred, attributing TCR associations to individual alleles was difficult. A later analysis found that HLA-associated TCR beta chains were more clonally expanded and had lower generation probabilities than equally common non-associated chains. For the cohort, immune exposure information was limited to CMV serostatus. Most TCR sequences were seen in very few donors, while some public TCRs were found in many individuals. According to a later analysis, parvovirus B19, influenza, CMV and Epstein-Barr virus appeared linked to several top co-occurrence clusters. An earlier analysis of some 590 of the donors showed that most TCR beta V segments appeared in productive rearrangements either about 90% or about 30% of the time, which broadly matched IMGT annotations. A further reported finding was that TCR beta sequences accurately predicted the HLA-A and HLA-B alleles for most subjects in the first cohort. The authors suggested that the approach could potentially be extended to other disease states and immunological phenotypes. At a false discovery rate of 0.05, a later analysis linked some 17,000 TCR beta sequences to specific HLA alleles. Because HLA typing was unavailable for some donors at each locus, only the typed subset was used in association tests. According to a later analysis, TCR association rates differed among HLA loci, with DRB1 alleles showing the most associated TCRs and HLA-C alleles showing the fewest. The 87-base-pair reads could not distinguish some IMGT-functional V segments, including TRBV6-2 and TRBV6-3, so those segments were excluded.

The CDR3 spans 13 residues, from the cysteine through the phenylalanine. The kept DNA is CDR3 alone, 39 bases in frame from the first base. The germline V gene encodes CDR1 MNHEY and CDR2 SMNVEV (reference sequence). V and J are truncated by 6 bases and 1 base respectively, leaving an intervening sequence of 9 bases. Library creation used the immunoSEQ multiplex PCR assay. A mixture of 60 forward primers for TCR Vbeta segments and 13 reverse primers for TCR Jbeta segments was used in the multiplex PCR. Amplification of the CDR3 region of rearranged TCR beta genes was performed with a multiplex PCR assay on genomic DNA. On the Illumina HiSeq System, the amplified TCR beta libraries were sequenced as 87-base-pair reads. The paper's processing steps were these. In a later analysis, 70 million to 95 million unique TCR beta chains were counted across the 500 to 700 repertoires, and roughly 11 million of these chains were shared by at least two donors. Raw reads were error-corrected and collapsed into unique sequences by a nearest-neighbor algorithm in which closely related sequences were merged to remove PCR and sequencing errors. To assign V, D and J gene segments, CDR3 sequences were aligned to IMGT reference sequences. For a sequence to be retained, at least a six-nucleotide match to both a V gene segment and a J gene segment was required. Rearrangements were classified as productive when the CDR3 lacked stop codons and remained in frame with V and J, and all other rearrangements were classified as non-productive. CDR3 was defined according to IMGT convention as the region running from the second conserved V-encoded cysteine to the conserved J-encoded phenylalanine. The earlier analysis of 500 to 750 of the donors excluded any sequence lacking an unambiguous match to a single V gene segment. In an earlier analysis of about 590 of the donors, a V segment was called functional when productive rearrangements were above 56.7%, and segregating when the standard deviation between donors exceeded 5%. To diagnose cytomegalovirus status from the catalog of TCR beta chain sequences, a statistical classification framework was built. A later analysis assigned V and J genes by comparing TCR nucleotide sequences with IMGT/GENE-DB human TR gene sequences. A later analysis assigned CDR3 sequences and most-parsimonious VDJ recombination scenarios with the TCRdist pipeline. In a later analysis, every TCR beta chain was defined by the combination of its CDR3 amino acid sequence and its V-gene family, and reads without a unique V-gene family were dropped. To address suspected cross-contamination and a sequencing artifact, a later analysis removed around 590 highly shared, low-generation-probability nucleotide sequences. In a later analysis, a clonal expansion index was calculated for each public chain from normalized within-repertoire ranks of inferred template counts. A later analysis computed generation probabilities with a VDJ recombination model fitted to out-of-frame rearrangements, and checked the results against IGoR. A later analysis scored TCR-TCR, TCR-HLA and TCR-CMV co-occurrence with hypergeometric tests, applying a repertoire-size bias correction to TCR pairs. False discovery rates were estimated in a later analysis by permuting HLA or CMV assignments 20 times. In a later analysis, co-occurring TCRs were grouped using DBSCAN, and TCRdist sequence similarity was added for clustering within HLA-allele-positive subsets. Repertoires with fewer than 30,000 or more than 120,000 public chains, plus five repertoires with anomalous nucleotide sharing, were excluded from co-occurrence clustering. What TCRdb holds here is the immuneACCESS table cut down to in-frame rearrangements. Part of the clones is not present; checked against another copy, under half of the missing clones reflect an unresolved V gene, and the others are unexplained. That table furnishes V, J and clone size, whereas the DNA furnished D and trimming. The sample yields some 71,000 clones; about 67% were counted once. The ten largest account for 7.5% to 9% of the sample.

The cohort comprised around 700 healthy bone marrow donors. Cohort members were all nominally healthy when sampled, although unrecorded immune exposures were likely present. The donor was CMV seropositive and belonged to the group of 270 or so seropositive cohort members. Every donor gave a peripheral blood sample, and the peripheral blood mononuclear cells from that sample were used for TCR beta sequencing. Genomic DNA extraction from the blood cell samples was performed with the Qiagen DNeasy Blood Extraction Kit. The chain is made from TRBV27 and TRBJ1-1; the D gene is perhaps TRBD1, on 6 matching bases. This TCR was recovered from a middle-aged man in good health and CMV-seropositive. Sequencing was carried out using PBMCs. The bases read TGTGCCAGCAGACCGACAGGGAACACTGAAGCTTTCTTT. It is translated as CASRPTGNTEAFF.